This T cell receptor beta chain was found in a study of blood T cells in healthy people across ages. About the research overall: When template switching was applied, about one barcoded beta molecule was captured per two T cells.

This clonotype was seen a few times. The trim removed 7 bases at V and 5 bases at J, leaving 7 bases unmatched. The length of the CDR3 is 12 residues. CDR1 and CDR2 from the germline V gene are SQVTM and ANQGSEA. With a J-beta primer mix and a sample-barcoded 5' primer, a second PCR ran roughly 7 to 11 cycles. Each cDNA was tagged by a template-switch adaptor containing 12 random nucleotides. A single record per CDR3 protein comes from TCRdb applying MiXCR to the 5' RACE reads. The table has roughly 800,000 distinct CDR3 sequences, more than 45% seen once; the top ten hold 22%. The source is a man aged 25 to 45 in good health. Sequenced: blood. This chain joins TRBV29-1 and TRBJ2-5; 7 bases fit TRBD1. The DNA of the CDR3 is TGCAGCGCAGAGACAGGGTCGGAGACCCAGTACTTC. Translating gives CSAETGSETQYF.